Sequencing of this T cell receptor (beta chain) was carried out in a study of blood T cell repertoires in COVID-19. Across the study: Acute and convalescent COVID-19 specimens originated in the United States, Italy and Spain.

Recruitment covered some 25 US areas and drew participants whose ages spanned about 18 to 89 years. As handled by the study authors: The assay estimated nucleated cells by amplifying reference gene primers. Clones were read by immunoSEQ multiplex PCR, and TCRdb kept only the in-frame ones, dropping some. V and J calls and clone size are copied from that table; D and trimming were computed from the DNA. This repertoire shows almost 500,000 clones, more than 85% found once; its top ten account for approximately 8.3%. The CDR3 extends over 15 amino acids. With 6 bases clipped from V and 7 bases from J, the junction kept 13 bases outside the gene matches. Germline CDR1 is MNHNY and CDR2 is SVGAGI (reference sequence).

Sequencing was carried out using PBMCs or T cells enriched from blood (not recorded which). The gene calls are TRBV6-6 and TRBJ1-1; the match to TRBD1 covers 8 bases. The sequence derives from a woman aged 60 to 75 who had recovered from COVID-19. CDR3 sequence: CASSGISGGAGEAFF. In DNA form, the CDR3 reads TGTGCCAGCAGCGGAATTTCAGGGGGCGCAGGTGAAGCTTTCTTT.